A selection of T cell receptor beta chains follows, all from one sample in a study of blood T cell repertoires in COVID-19. Measured with immunoSEQ multiplex PCR; TCRdb has only the in-frame clones, and not every one. The table shows about 68,000 clones, with 80% to 90% occurring only once. The sample taken for sequencing was peripheral blood. These receptors all come from a man in his fifties with acute or convalescent COVID-19. The CDR3 runs from the conserved cysteine through the conserved F or W. A D gene is named only where the DNA matches it firmly. Where a row states a size, it is once, few, many or the class of an expanded clone; other rows omit it.

DNA	CDR3	size	V	J	D
TGTGCCACCGGACAGGCCCCCTCCAATGAGCAGTTCTTC	CATGQAPSNEQFF	once	TRBV6-5	TRBJ2-1	TRBD1
TGTGCCTGGAGTGTACGGGGACTTATGCAGCCCCAGCATTTT	CAWSVRGLMQPQHF	-	TRBV30	TRBJ1-5	-
TGTGCCACCCTGGACAGGGGCACCGGGGAGCTGTTTTTT	CATLDRGTGELFF	-	TRBV24-1	TRBJ2-2	TRBD1
TGTGCCAGCAGCTTATCCCGGGGACTAGCGGGAGCGGTTAGGAATGAGCAGTTCTTC	CASSLSRGLAGAVRNEQFF	-	TRBV5-5	TRBJ2-1	TRBD2
TGCAGCGTTGCAACAGGGGTTGGGGAAAAACTGTTTTTT	CSVATGVGEKLFF	-	TRBV29-1	TRBJ1-4	TRBD1
TGTGCCAGCAGCTTAGTCATCAGGGTACTCTTT	CASSLVIRVLF	few	TRBV11-2	TRBJ1-1	-
TGTGCCAGCAGTTACGGGGACAGTTACTCTGGAAACACCATATATTTT	CASSYGDSYSGNTIYF	-	TRBV6-6	TRBJ1-3	TRBD1
TGCGCCAGCAGCCAAGAGATCGGGACTAGCGGGAGTGTGGACATTCAGTACTTC	CASSQEIGTSGSVDIQYF	-	TRBV4-3	TRBJ2-4	TRBD2
TGTGCCAGCAGCGGTTCAGTCAGTAACTCTGGAAACACCATATATTTT	CASSGSVSNSGNTIYF	once	TRBV7-9	TRBJ1-3	-
TGTGCCAGCAGCTTCCGGGACTTAGAAGGGGCCGGGGAGCTGTTTTTT	CASSFRDLEGAGELFF	-	TRBV7-2	TRBJ2-2	-
TGTGCCAGCAGCCCAAGTGAGCGGATCACAGATACGCAGTATTTT	CASSPSERITDTQYF	-	TRBV9	TRBJ2-3	-
TGTGCCACCAGCAGAGCCCCTAGCGGGAGTGGCACAGATACGCAGTATTTT	CATSRAPSGSGTDTQYF	-	TRBV15	TRBJ2-3	TRBD2
TGTGCCAGCACCTCGGACAGGGACTACAATGAGCAGTTCTTC	CASTSDRDYNEQFF	-	TRBV11-1	TRBJ2-1	TRBD1